The rows below give T cell receptor beta chains drawn from one sample of a study of CD8 T cells in ankylosing spondylitis. TCRdb used MiXCR to reprocess the 5' RACE reads, holding one entry per CDR3 protein. The sample lists about 390,000 distinct CDR3 sequences; more than 20% were seen once. The sample comprised blood, either unsorted or a sorted T cell fraction (not recorded which). The receptor set was obtained from a male donor with ankylosing spondylitis. Both conserved end residues are part of each CDR3. D genes are given only for firm matches. Size values are once, few and many counts, or a class for expanded clones, and some rows have none.

clone_size,v_call,d_call,j_call,cdr3_nt,cdr3_aa
.,TRBV29-1,.,TRBJ2-1,TGCAGCGTTGAATTCAGCTCTGACTACAATGAGCAGTTCTTC,CSVEFSSDYNEQFF
.,TRBV4-3,TRBD1,TRBJ1-3,TGCGCCAGCAGCCTCTCGACAGGGGTGGATGGAAACACCATATATTTT,CASSLSTGVDGNTIYF
few,TRBV6-5,TRBD1,TRBJ2-2,TGTGCCAGCAGTTACACTGGGACAGCGAACACCGGGGAGCTGTTTTTT,CASSYTGTANTGELFF
many,TRBV29-1,.,TRBJ1-5,TGCAGCGCGGCCCTGGATGGTAGGCCCCAGCATTTT,CSAALDGRPQHF
few,TRBV20-1,.,TRBJ1-5,TGCAGTGCTAGAATCCAGACCCATAGCAATCAGCCCCAGCATTTT,CSARIQTHSNQPQHF
.,TRBV6-5,TRBD2,TRBJ2-3,TGTGCCAGCAGTTACTCTCTGGGACTAGCGGGAGTTCCAGATACGCAGTATTTT,CASSYSLGLAGVPDTQYF
.,TRBV20-1,.,TRBJ2-1,TGCAGTGCTAGTCTTGACATTACCAATGAGCAGTTCTTC,CSASLDITNEQFF
.,TRBV5-1,TRBD2,TRBJ2-1,TGCGCCAGTGCGCGGGAGACCCACCACAATGAGCAGTTCTTC,CASARETHHNEQFF
few,TRBV5-1,.,TRBJ1-1,TGCGCCAGCAGCTTGGAGGGGGTCATGAACACTGAAGCTTTCTTT,CASSLEGVMNTEAFF
.,TRBV11-2,TRBD2,TRBJ2-1,TGTGCCAGCAGCCCCATCACGGAGCGGGGGTACAATGAGCAGTTCTTC,CASSPITERGYNEQFF
.,TRBV12-3/TRBV12-4,TRBD1,TRBJ2-7,TGTGCCAGCAGTCAAGCCGGGACAGGGGCCGAGCAGTACTTC,CASSQAGTGAEQYF
.,TRBV6-6,.,TRBJ1-2,TGTGCCAGCAGTTACGATGGGCTTAGCTACACCTTC,CASSYDGLSYTF
.,TRBV18,.,TRBJ1-4,TGTGCCAGCTCACCGGGGGGCCGGTTTGAAAAACTGTTTTTT,CASSPGGRFEKLFF
few,TRBV18,TRBD2,TRBJ2-7,TGTGCCAGCTCACCACGCCTAGCGGGGCCCTACGAGCAGTACTTC,CASSPRLAGPYEQYF
many,TRBV28,TRBD2,TRBJ2-5,TGTGCCTCAACGGGAGCGGGGCAAGAGACCCAGTACTTC,CASTGAGQETQYF
.,TRBV28,.,TRBJ1-2,TGTGCCAGCAGGGAGGCTTTAGGCTATGGCTACACCTTC,CASREALGYGYTF
.,TRBV20-1,TRBD1,TRBJ2-7,TGCAGTGCTGAGCCGGGACAGAACCGCTACGAGCAGTACTTC,CSAEPGQNRYEQYF
many,TRBV12-3/TRBV12-4,.,TRBJ2-7,TGTGCCAGCAGTCATGGACGGCTTTACGAGCAGTACTTC,CASSHGRLYEQYF
few,TRBV24-1,.,TRBJ2-3,TGTGCCACCAGTGACCCACAGCCAGGAGGGGTGGATACGCAGTATTTT,CATSDPQPGGVDTQYF
.,TRBV25-1,.,TRBJ2-7,TGTGCCAGCAGTGAACGACAGGCCTACGAGCAGTACTTC,CASSERQAYEQYF
many,TRBV29-1,.,TRBJ2-5,TGCAGCGTTGAATATTATCAAGAGACCCAGTACTTC,CSVEYYQETQYF
.,TRBV29-1,TRBD2,TRBJ2-7,TGCAGCGTTGAATCTAGCGGAGTCTCCTACGAGCAGTACTTC,CSVESSGVSYEQYF
few,TRBV7-3,TRBD2,TRBJ2-7,TGTGCCAGCAGTCAAGCCGGGACTAGCTCCTACGAGCAGTACTTC,CASSQAGTSSYEQYF
.,TRBV14,.,TRBJ2-7,TGTGCCAGCAGCCAAGATCAACAGGGAATTCAGTACTTC,CASSQDQQGIQYF
.,TRBV11-2,.,TRBJ2-1,TGTGCCAGCAGCTTTCATAGCGGATCCTACAATGAGCAGTTCTTC,CASSFHSGSYNEQFF
few,TRBV12-3/TRBV12-4,.,TRBJ2-2,TGTGCCAGCACCTACAAGGGGGACTTCGCGAACACCGGGGAGCTGTTTTTT,CASTYKGDFANTGELFF
.,TRBV9,.,TRBJ2-7,TGTGCCAGCAGCGTAGACTTGGCAGCCTACGAGCAGTACTTC,CASSVDLAAYEQYF
once,TRBV7-2,.,TRBJ1-6,TGTGCCAGCAGCTTTGAGTCGGCGTATTCACCCCTCCACTTT,CASSFESAYSPLHF
few,TRBV5-1,TRBD1,TRBJ1-2,TGCGCCAGCAGCTCCTCCGGGACAGACTATGGCTACACCTTC,CASSSSGTDYGYTF
once,TRBV4-3,TRBD1,TRBJ1-2,TGCGCCAGCAGCCCAAACAGGGGGCAGAATGGCTACACCTTC,CASSPNRGQNGYTF